Described below is a single TCR beta chain sequence and its context. The J segment lost 7 bases and the V segment lost 5 bases, leaving 3 bases of the junction unmatched. CDR1 is MDHEN, CDR2 SYDVKM, per germline. CDR3 length: 13 residues. These data are taken from a study of PD-L1 blockade in urothelial cancer. Overall study: Individuals in the cohort had been given 0 to 3 earlier chemotherapy regimens. Median T cell yield per blood sample was about 140,000 cells.

Spike-ins of synthetic TCR analog templates went into each PCR. Sequenced by immunoSEQ multiplex PCR; TCRdb stores in-frame clones only, minus some. The table lists fewer than 45,000 clones, over 70% of them singletons. The J gene is TRBJ1-5, the V gene TRBV28, with 9 nucleotides matching TRBD1. This material consisted of PBMCs, taken around atezolizumab (anti-PD-L1) treatment. The clonotype comes from a man in his 60s with urothelial cancer. The DNA for the CDR3 is TGTGCCAGCAGTACAGGGGGCTTGCAGCCCCAGCATTTT. This encodes CASSTGGLQPQHF.